Each of the 30 T cell receptor beta chains below was sequenced from the same sample in a study of cytomegalovirus exposure and HLA in healthy donors. The PCR contained 60 Vbeta and 13 Jbeta primers. Some clones are missing from TCRdb's copy, which holds only in-frame ones; the method was immunoSEQ multiplex PCR. The sample yields about 98,000 clones, about four fifths seen once. Sequenced material: PBMCs. These TCRs come from a female donor in good health and CMV-seropositive.

This clone was recorded once. The chain employs TRBV18 and TRBJ2-7; 8 positions agree with TRBD1. The ends lost 4 bases at V and 7 bases at J; junction bases unmatched: 9. The CDR3 is made up of 14 amino acids. Germline assignment: CDR1 KGHSH and CDR2 LQKENI. The CDR3: CASSLETGVGEQYF. CDR3 bases: TGTGCCAGCTCACTCGAGACAGGGGTGGGGGAGCAGTACTTC.

This clone was found once. The chain uses TRBV5-1 and TRBJ1-1; no definite D call. Trimming pared 5 bases from V and 4 bases from J, leaving 15 bases between. The V gene's germline CDR1 is SGHRS and CDR2 YFSETQ. This CDR3 region has 14 residues. Here the CDR3 DNA reads TGCGCCAGCAGGGTAGCAGATTCGGGCACTGAAGCTTTCTTT. Its translation: CASRVADSGTEAFF.

The chain combines TRBV5-6 with TRBJ1-4; D is perhaps TRBD1 (5 bases). From germline, CDR1 is SGHDT and CDR2 YYEEEE. CDR3 length equals 16 residues. V lost 0 bases to trimming and J lost 3 bases, with 12 bases between them. CDR3: CASSLVGAHPNEKLFF. The CDR3 DNA sequence: TGTGCCAGCAGCTTGGTAGGGGCTCACCCTAATGAAAAACTGTTTTTT. Drawing the rest from reference TRBV5-6 and TRBJ1-4, the complete variable domain is DAGVTQSPTHLIKTRGQQVTLRCSPKSGHDTVSWYQQALGQGPQFIFQYYEEEERQRGNFPDRFSGHQFPNYSSELNVNALLLGDSALYLCASSLVGAHPNEKLFFGSGTQLSVL.

This chain uses TRBV7-9 with TRBJ2-1; D not resolved. The V end lost 2 bases, the J end lost 10 bases, and 6 bases lay between the germline ends. Per the germline V gene, CDR1 is SEHNR and CDR2 is FQNEAQ (reference sequence). The CDR3 consists of 11 residues. The CDR3 DNA follows: TGTGCCAGCAGCTTAAGTGAGGAGCAGTTCTTC. Its protein is CASSLSEEQFF.

The table lists this clone with a count of one. The rearrangement uses TRBV10-1 and TRBJ2-1; D unresolved. Trimming removed 0 bases from V and 6 bases from J, with 6 bases in between. The CDR3 extends over 13 amino acids. CDR1 WNHNN and CDR2 SYGVQD come from the germline V gene (reference sequence). CDR3 coding DNA: TGCGCCAGCAGTGAGTCGTCAGGCAATGAGCAGTTCTTC. It codes for CASSESSGNEQFF.

The chain carries TRBV12-5 and TRBJ2-3; D is uncertain. CDR1 and CDR2 from the germline V gene are LGHNT and FRNRAP. V lost 5 bases to trimming and J lost 6 bases, with 18 bases between them. The CDR3 extends over 15 amino acids. As DNA, the CDR3 is TGTGCTAGTGGTCCAATAGCTGGAACCAGCGATACGCAGTATTTT. Its translation: CASGPIAGTSDTQYF.

V is TRBV4-1 and J is TRBJ1-1, with TRBD1 identical over 9 bases. Trimming took 4 bases from V and 11 from J; bases not matched to a gene: 5. The CDR3 sequence is 12 residues long. Germline V CDR1 and CDR2: MGHRA, YSYEKL. The DNA of the CDR3 is TGCGCCAGCAGCCGACAGGGGGTAGCGGCTTTCTTT. It is translated as CASSRQGVAAFF.

The chain links TRBV28 to TRBJ1-5; 10 positions match TRBD1. This CDR3 has 16 residues. Germline V gene sequence: CDR1 MDHEN, CDR2 SYDVKM. Trimming cost V 8 bases and J 4 bases; bases outside gene matches: 11. The CDR3 loop is CASHPSGTGANQPQHF. CDR3 in DNA: TGTGCCAGCCATCCGTCCGGGACAGGGGCTAATCAGCCCCAGCATTTT.

The chain recombines TRBV28 with TRBJ2-5; 7 bases are a match to TRBD2. Germline CDR1 is MDHEN and CDR2 is SYDVKM. J was trimmed by 5 bases and V by 5 bases; bases with no gene match: 5. The CDR3 loop spans 13 amino acids. DNA of the CDR3: TGTGCCAGCAGTCCCGTGGGGGGGGAGACCCAGTACTTC. Its translation: CASSPVGGETQYF.

This chain connects TRBV19 to TRBJ1-2, with 8 bases that match TRBD1. Germline trimming cut 3 bases from V and 8 bases from J; bases unmatched to any gene: 11. Looked up from germline, CDR1 is LNHDA and CDR2 is SQIVND (reference sequence). This CDR3 contains 15 residues. The CDR3 spells CASSITRDRMQGYTF. The DNA of the CDR3 is TGTGCCAGTAGTATTACTCGGGACAGGATGCAGGGCTACACCTTC.

V gene TRBV5-1 combines with J gene TRBJ2-3; possible D gene TRBD2, 5 bases. The V end lost 0 bases, the J end lost 6 bases, and 14 bases lay between the germline ends. The CDR3 contains 15 residues. Germline assignment: CDR1 SGHRS and CDR2 YFSETQ. CDR3 DNA sequence: TGCGCCAGCAGCTTGGGCGGTAGGGAGTCGGATACGCAGTATTTT. Amino acid sequence: CASSLGGRESDTQYF.

The CDR3 coding sequence is TGTGCCAGCAGTTACTCGATGGTGGAGAACGAGCAGTACTTC. It is translated as CASSYSMVENEQYF. V gene TRBV6-5 combines with J gene TRBJ2-7; D unresolved. CDR3 length: 14 residues. V lost 0 bases, J lost 5 bases, and 11 bases lay in between. From germline, CDR1 is MNHEY and CDR2 SVGAGI.

The V gene is TRBV28, the J gene TRBJ2-7; D may be TRBD2 (6 bases). Per germline, CDR1 MDHEN and CDR2 SYDVKM. There are 14 residues in the CDR3. V was pared by 2 bases and J by 7 bases, with 15 bases between. CDR3: CASSLSPSREEQYF. CDR3 nucleotides: TGTGCCAGCAGTTTAAGTCCCAGCCGGGAGGAGCAGTACTTC.

CDR3 sequence (DNA): TGTGCCAGTAGTATAGTAGGGGGCGATCAGCCCCAGCATTTT. The encoded protein is CASSIVGGDQPQHF. The V gene is TRBV19, the J gene TRBJ1-5, with TRBD1 matching 7 bases. V trimming: 1 base; J trimming: 5 bases; junction bases outside the gene matches: 2. The V gene's germline CDR1 is LNHDA and CDR2 SQIVND (reference sequence). The CDR3 runs to 14 residues. The complete variable domain, with remaining parts taken from reference TRBV19 and TRBJ1-5, reads DGGITQSPKYLFRKEGQNVTLSCEQNLNHDAMYWYRQDPGQGLRLIYYSQIVNDFQKGDIAEGYSVSREKKESFPLTVTSAQKNPTAFYLCASSIVGGDQPQHFGDGTRLSIL.

The V and J genes are TRBV27 and TRBJ2-7; TRBD1 matches 10 bases. The germline gives CDR1 MNHEY, CDR2 SMNVEV (reference sequence). J lost 3 bases, V lost 4 bases, and 3 bases had no gene match. The CDR3 has 14 amino acids. The CDR3, as DNA: TGTGCCAGCAGTTCGGGACAGGGGTTCTACGAGCAGTACTTC. It translates to CASSSGQGFYEQYF.

V usage is TRBV28 and J usage is TRBJ1-2, with D unclear. This CDR3 has 11 residues. Germline assignment: CDR1 MDHEN and CDR2 SYDVKM. The germline V and J ends were trimmed by 8 bases and 2 bases, with 6 bases remaining between them. Here the CDR3 reads CASGQNYGYTF. The CDR3 coding sequence is TGTGCCAGCGGGCAGAACTATGGCTACACCTTC.

The chain has TRBV10-3 and TRBJ2-7; 7 nucleotides line up with TRBD1. Per the germline V gene, CDR1 is ENHRY and CDR2 is SYGVKD. With V trimmed by 7 bases and J by 1 base, 4 bases remained unmatched. This CDR3 comprises 13 residues. Written as DNA, the CDR3 is TGTGCCATCACTTCGGGACAGTCCTACGAGCAGTACTTC. Translating gives CAITSGQSYEQYF.

In regard to this clone: One end of the junction fails to match germline, which may point to a read error. J is TRBJ2-2 and V is TRBV13; D may be TRBD2 (6 bases). CDR1 and CDR2 from the germline V gene are PRHDT and FYEKMQ (reference sequence). CDR3 length: 17 amino acids. CDR3 amino acids: CASRLGFRGTNTGELFF. CDR3 nucleotides: TGTGCCAGCCGCTTAGGTTTTCGCGGGACGAACACCGGGGAGCTGTTTTTT.

The CDR3 bases are TGTGCCAGCGGGGGAGCGGGACGCTCCTACGAGCAGTACTTC. It translates to CASGGAGRSYEQYF. The J gene is TRBJ2-7, the V gene TRBV2; 7 nucleotides line up with TRBD2. Germline loops: CDR1 SNHLY, CDR2 FYNNEI. The junction had 7 bases not matched to a gene; V was cut back by 8 bases and J by 0 bases. The CDR3 consists of 14 residues.

The gene calls are TRBV4-1 and TRBJ1-2; D perhaps matches TRBD1 (6 bases). The CDR3 is 17 amino acids. V dropped 2 bases and J dropped 4 bases, with 20 bases sitting between them. Per germline, CDR1 MGHRA and CDR2 YSYEKL. The CDR3 bases are TGCGCCAGCAGCCAACCCACAGCGGGGGGGCGCGGCTATGGCTACACCTTC. Translation: CASSQPTAGGRGYGYTF.

The rearrangement joins TRBV5-6 to TRBJ2-5; possibly TRBD1 for D (6 bases). Looked up from germline, CDR1 is SGHDT and CDR2 is YYEEEE. CDR3 length: 14 residues. Trimming took off 3 bases at V and 4 bases at J, with 13 bases between the two ends. Here the CDR3 reads CASSSPRGAETQYF. The CDR3, as DNA: TGTGCCAGCAGCTCCCCCAGGGGCGCAGAGACCCAGTACTTC.

This chain connects TRBV15 to TRBJ2-5; D is uncertain. The CDR3 runs to 15 residues. Trimming took off 0 bases at V and 2 bases at J, with 10 bases between the two ends. Per germline, CDR1 LNHNV and CDR2 YYDKDF (reference sequence). The CDR3 here is CATSRDWANQETQYF. Written as DNA, the CDR3 is TGTGCCACCAGCAGAGACTGGGCGAATCAAGAGACCCAGTACTTC.

The table lists this clone with a few counts. The chain is built from TRBV9 and TRBJ2-5; weak D call: TRBD2 (5 bases). The CDR3 loop spans 14 amino acids. Trimming left V 2 bases short and J 5 bases short, with 13 bases between. CDR1 SGDLS and CDR2 YYNGEE come from the germline V gene. CDR3: CASSVGVLSETQYF. CDR3 nucleotide sequence: TGTGCCAGCAGCGTCGGGGTACTGTCGGAGACCCAGTACTTC.

The CDR3 region is CASSERPTSLEQYF. The CDR3 DNA reads TGTGCCAGCAGCGAGCGCCCGACCTCCCTCGAGCAGTACTTC. The rearrangement uses TRBV9 and TRBJ2-7; D call uncertain. Trimming removed 3 bases from V and 6 bases from J, with 16 bases in between. Germline V gene data show CDR1 as SGDLS and CDR2 as YYNGEE. This CDR3 has 14 residues.

V usage is TRBV7-3 and J usage is TRBJ2-3, with D tentatively TRBD2 (6 bases). The germline CDR1 and CDR2 sequences are SGHTA and FQGTGA. The V gene lost 2 bases and the J gene lost 0 bases, with 18 bases spanning the gap. This CDR3 spans 18 amino acids. CDR3 region: CASSLGGFGGGSTDTQYF. In DNA, the CDR3 is TGTGCCAGCAGCTTAGGAGGTTTCGGGGGAGGAAGCACAGATACGCAGTATTTT.

The chain employs TRBV11-2 and TRBJ2-1; TRBD2 matches 12 bases. The CDR3 contains 14 residues. Unmatched junction bases numbered 1, after V lost 3 bases and J lost 7 bases. The germline gives CDR1 SGHAT, CDR2 FQNNGV. CDR3 nucleotides: TGTGCCAGCAGCTTGGGGACTAGCGGGAATGAGCAGTTCTTC. This encodes CASSLGTSGNEQFF. The whole variable domain, remainder taken from reference TRBV11-2 and TRBJ2-1, is EAGVAQSPRYKIIEKRQSVAFWCNPISGHATLYWYQQILGQGPKLLIQFQNNGVVDDSQLPKDRFSAERLKGVDSTLKIQPAKLEDSAVYLCASSLGTSGNEQFFGPGTRLTVL.

This chain connects TRBV11-2 to TRBJ2-7, with 7 bases identical to TRBD1. Per germline, CDR1 SGHAT and CDR2 FQNNGV. The J segment lost 3 bases and the V segment lost 6 bases, leaving 5 bases of the junction unmatched. This CDR3 is 13 amino acids long. The CDR3, as DNA: TGTGCCAGCAGACAGGGGCCACGCTACGAGCAGTACTTC. It yields the protein CASRQGPRYEQYF.

This sequence joins TRBV28 and TRBJ2-7; a possible D gene is TRBD1 (5 bases). CDR3 length equals 13 residues. Between the trimmed V and J ends, which lost 3 bases and 3 bases, there was a span of 9 bases. The germline V gene encodes CDR1 MDHEN and CDR2 SYDVKM. CDR3 nucleotide sequence: TGTGCCAGCAGTTTCTTAGGGGACTACGAGCAGTACTTC. As protein: CASSFLGDYEQYF.

V gene TRBV2 combines with J gene TRBJ1-3; D gene unclear. Germline V gives CDR1 SNHLY, CDR2 FYNNEI. V was clipped by 4 bases and J by 1 base, with 2 bases between them. There are 12 residues in the CDR3. CDR3 protein: CASSVSGNTIYF. CDR3 sequence (DNA): TGTGCCAGCAGTGTATCTGGAAACACCATATATTTT.

The chain combines TRBV7-2 with TRBJ1-1; D possibly corresponds to TRBD1 (5 bases). V was clipped by 1 base and J by 6 bases, with 12 bases between them. Germline-derived CDR1 and CDR2 are SGHTA and FQGNSA. CDR3 length: 14 amino acids. The CDR3 DNA is TGTGCCAGCAGCTTAGAGGGGTGGAGGGCTGAAGCTTTCTTT. Protein: CASSLEGWRAEAFF.